This is a list of T cell receptor beta chains from one sample in a study of early stage breast cancer tumors. Assay used: immunoSEQ multiplex PCR; TCRdb lists only in-frame clones, some missing. This sample has roughly 5,000 clones; approximately 70% occur once, and the top ten carry approximately 15%. Sequenced sample: breast tumor tissue. The receptors shown here come from a person in their sixties or seventies with breast cancer. Each CDR3 is given with its conserved first and last residue. The D gene is left open where the match is weak. Only part of the rows carry a size: once, few, many, or a class if the clone is expanded.

abundance: NA; j_gene: TRBJ2-3; d_gene: NA; v_gene: TRBV7-3; len: 13; CDR3aa: CASSLLRADTQYF; CDR3nt: TGTGCCAGCAGCTTATTAAGAGCTGATACGCAGTATTTT
abundance: NA; j_gene: TRBJ2-5; d_gene: TRBD2; v_gene: TRBV6-4; len: 15; CDR3aa: CASSETSGAPETQYF; CDR3nt: TGTGCCAGCAGTGAGACTAGCGGGGCTCCAGAGACCCAGTACTTC
abundance: NA; j_gene: TRBJ1-4; d_gene: TRBD1; v_gene: TRBV27; len: 17; CDR3aa: CASSSRTGLGRNEKLFF; CDR3nt: TGTGCCAGCAGTTCGCGGACAGGTTTAGGGCGTAATGAAAAACTGTTTTTT
abundance: NA; j_gene: TRBJ1-1; d_gene: NA; v_gene: TRBV27; len: 16; CDR3aa: CASSTLGLQGRTEAFF; CDR3nt: TGTGCCAGCAGTACACTAGGACTCCAGGGCAGAACTGAAGCTTTCTTT
abundance: large; j_gene: TRBJ2-3; d_gene: NA; v_gene: TRBV14; len: 14; CDR3aa: CASSQAFRTDTQYF; CDR3nt: TGTGCCAGCAGCCAAGCATTTCGCACAGATACGCAGTATTTT
abundance: few; j_gene: TRBJ1-1; d_gene: NA; v_gene: TRBV7-6; len: 13; CDR3aa: CASSADLNTEAFF; CDR3nt: TGTGCCAGTTCGGCAGACTTGAACACTGAAGCTTTCTTT
abundance: few; j_gene: TRBJ2-3; d_gene: NA; v_gene: TRBV29-1; len: 11; CDR3aa: CSVGGIDTQYF; CDR3nt: TGCAGCGTTGGGGGTATAGATACGCAGTATTTT
abundance: few; j_gene: TRBJ1-2; d_gene: NA; v_gene: TRBV7-2; len: 14; CDR3aa: CASPTLQGIYGYTF; CDR3nt: TGTGCCAGCCCCACTTTACAGGGCATCTATGGCTACACCTTC
abundance: NA; j_gene: TRBJ2-5; d_gene: NA; v_gene: TRBV2; len: 11; CDR3aa: CASSYTETQYF; CDR3nt: TGTGCCAGCAGTTACACAGAGACCCAGTACTTC
abundance: once; j_gene: TRBJ2-4; d_gene: TRBD1; v_gene: TRBV5-5; len: 13; CDR3aa: CASSSGTGNIQYF; CDR3nt: TGTGCCAGCAGCTCCGGGACAGGGAACATTCAGTACTTC
abundance: NA; j_gene: TRBJ2-5; d_gene: NA; v_gene: TRBV27; len: 15; CDR3aa: CASSLTPLDQETQYF; CDR3nt: TGTGCCAGCAGCCTGACCCCCCTCGACCAAGAGACCCAGTACTTC
abundance: NA; j_gene: TRBJ1-2; d_gene: NA; v_gene: TRBV9; len: 12; CDR3aa: CASSPSNYGYTF; CDR3nt: TGTGCCAGCAGCCCATCTAACTATGGCTACACCTTC
abundance: few; j_gene: TRBJ2-7; d_gene: NA; v_gene: TRBV7-2; len: 13; CDR3aa: CASSLVPRYEQYF; CDR3nt: TGTGCCAGCAGCTTAGTACCTCGCTACGAGCAGTACTTC
abundance: NA; j_gene: TRBJ1-1; d_gene: NA; v_gene: TRBV29-1; len: 12; CDR3aa: CSVGDPDREAFF; CDR3nt: TGCAGCGTTGGGGACCCAGACAGGGAAGCTTTCTTT
abundance: NA; j_gene: TRBJ1-4; d_gene: NA; v_gene: TRBV6-6; len: 13; CDR3aa: CASSYQDNEKLFF; CDR3nt: TGTGCCAGCAGTTACCAGGATAATGAAAAACTGTTTTTT
abundance: NA; j_gene: TRBJ2-6; d_gene: NA; v_gene: TRBV29-1; len: 16; CDR3aa: CSVRGAETAGANVLTF; CDR3nt: TGCAGCGTCAGGGGGGCCGAGACAGCTGGGGCCAACGTCCTGACTTTC
abundance: few; j_gene: TRBJ2-1; d_gene: TRBD2; v_gene: TRBV28; len: 14; CDR3aa: CASNPGLALDEQFF; CDR3nt: TGTGCCAGCAACCCTGGACTAGCCTTAGATGAGCAGTTCTTC
abundance: NA; j_gene: TRBJ2-7; d_gene: NA; v_gene: TRBV30; len: 12; CDR3aa: CAWSVSVYEQYF; CDR3nt: TGTGCCTGGAGTGTATCAGTCTACGAGCAGTACTTC
abundance: once; j_gene: TRBJ2-2; d_gene: TRBD1; v_gene: TRBV5-6; len: 16; CDR3aa: CASSSGQGRDTGELFF; CDR3nt: TGTGCCAGCAGCTCGGGACAGGGGAGAGACACCGGGGAGCTGTTTTTT
abundance: NA; j_gene: TRBJ2-7; d_gene: TRBD2; v_gene: TRBV6-6; len: 15; CDR3aa: CASTRDSGGPYEQYF; CDR3nt: TGTGCCAGCACCCGGGATAGCGGGGGGCCCTACGAGCAGTACTTC
abundance: NA; j_gene: TRBJ2-7; d_gene: NA; v_gene: TRBV18; len: 14; CDR3aa: CASSPQGAGYEQYF; CDR3nt: TGTGCCAGCTCACCACAGGGGGCGGGATACGAGCAGTACTTC
abundance: NA; j_gene: TRBJ2-3; d_gene: TRBD1; v_gene: TRBV2; len: 15; CDR3aa: CASSERRTGADTQYF; CDR3nt: TGTGCCAGCAGTGAAAGAAGGACAGGGGCAGATACGCAGTATTTT
abundance: NA; j_gene: TRBJ2-3; d_gene: NA; v_gene: TRBV11-3; len: 13; CDR3aa: CASSQGGAGTQYF; CDR3nt: TGTGCCAGCAGCCAGGGGGGGGCCGGTACGCAGTATTTT
abundance: NA; j_gene: TRBJ1-2; d_gene: TRBD1; v_gene: TRBV7-2; len: 14; CDR3aa: CASSQGQAYYGYTF; CDR3nt: TGTGCCAGCAGCCAAGGACAGGCCTACTATGGCTACACCTTC
abundance: NA; j_gene: TRBJ2-1; d_gene: NA; v_gene: TRBV21-1; len: 19; CDR3aa: CASSKVKQGSEPSYNEQFF; CDR3nt: TGTGCCAGCAGCAAAGTAAAACAGGGGTCTGAACCTTCCTACAATGAGCAGTTCTTC
abundance: few; j_gene: TRBJ1-1; d_gene: TRBD1; v_gene: TRBV5-1; len: 17; CDR3aa: CASSSTGTSVLNTEAFF; CDR3nt: TGCGCCAGCAGCTCGACAGGGACCTCAGTTTTGAACACTGAAGCTTTCTTT
abundance: NA; j_gene: TRBJ2-3; d_gene: NA; v_gene: TRBV27; len: 14; CDR3aa: CASRRAESTDTQYF; CDR3nt: TGTGCCAGCAGGAGAGCGGAGAGCACAGATACGCAGTATTTT
abundance: NA; j_gene: TRBJ2-7; d_gene: NA; v_gene: TRBV5-6; len: 11; CDR3aa: CASSSWYEQYF; CDR3nt: TGTGCCAGCAGCTCATGGTACGAGCAGTACTTC
abundance: NA; j_gene: TRBJ1-5; d_gene: NA; v_gene: TRBV19; len: 13; CDR3aa: CASSIVENQPQHF; CDR3nt: TGTGCCAGTAGTATTGTAGAGAATCAGCCCCAGCATTTT
abundance: NA; j_gene: TRBJ2-5; d_gene: NA; v_gene: TRBV27; len: 14; CDR3aa: CASSLSPTGETQYF; CDR3nt: TGTGCCAGCAGTTTATCCCCTACCGGCGAGACCCAGTACTTC
abundance: NA; j_gene: TRBJ1-6; d_gene: NA; v_gene: TRBV9; len: 15; CDR3aa: CASSAQGVSGSPLHF; CDR3nt: TGTGCCAGCAGCGCCCAAGGGGTTTCGGGTTCACCCCTCCACTTT
abundance: NA; j_gene: TRBJ2-7; d_gene: TRBD1; v_gene: TRBV27; len: 14; CDR3aa: CASSPGQVLYEQYF; CDR3nt: TGTGCCAGCAGCCCGGGACAGGTCCTCTACGAGCAGTACTTC
abundance: NA; j_gene: TRBJ2-7; d_gene: NA; v_gene: TRBV2; len: 12; CDR3aa: CASSRRDYEQYF; CDR3nt: TGTGCCAGCAGCAGACGCGATTACGAGCAGTACTTC
abundance: NA; j_gene: TRBJ2-1; d_gene: TRBD2; v_gene: TRBV5-4; len: 17; CDR3aa: CASSAPTGTSGWNEQFF; CDR3nt: TGTGCCAGCAGCGCTCCAACCGGGACTAGCGGGTGGAATGAGCAGTTCTTC
abundance: NA; j_gene: TRBJ2-2; d_gene: NA; v_gene: TRBV25-1; len: 10; CDR3aa: CASGTGELFF; CDR3nt: TGTGCCAGCGGGACCGGGGAGCTGTTTTTT
abundance: NA; j_gene: TRBJ2-3; d_gene: NA; v_gene: TRBV7-6; len: 13; CDR3aa: CASSFELTDTQYF; CDR3nt: TGTGCCAGCAGCTTTGAGCTCACAGATACGCAGTATTTT
abundance: NA; j_gene: TRBJ2-7; d_gene: NA; v_gene: TRBV5-5; len: 13; CDR3aa: CASSLTGTYEQYF; CDR3nt: TGTGCCAGCAGCTTGACAGGGACCTACGAGCAGTACTTC
abundance: NA; j_gene: TRBJ2-5; d_gene: NA; v_gene: TRBV9; len: 13; CDR3aa: CASSVGGGTDQYF; CDR3nt: TGTGCCAGCAGCGTAGGAGGGGGAACGGACCAGTACTTC
abundance: NA; j_gene: TRBJ1-4; d_gene: NA; v_gene: TRBV28; len: 13; CDR3aa: CASSQRVNEKLFF; CDR3nt: TGTGCCAGCAGCCAAAGGGTTAATGAAAAACTGTTTTTT
abundance: NA; j_gene: TRBJ2-7; d_gene: NA; v_gene: TRBV4-1; len: 14; CDR3aa: CASSQDQGLGEQYF; CDR3nt: TGCGCCAGCAGCCAAGATCAGGGGCTAGGCGAGCAGTACTTC